Below, 30 T cell receptor beta chains from the same sample are listed, as sequenced in a study of blood T cell repertoires in COVID-19. The repertoire was sequenced with immunoSEQ multiplex PCR; TCRdb's copy has only in-frame clones and lacks some. Of 75,000 to 90,000 clones listed, approximately 86% are singletons. Sequenced material: peripheral blood. These TCRs come from a middle-aged man with active or convalescent COVID-19.

The J gene is TRBJ2-2, the V gene TRBV3-1 (or the pseudogene TRBV3-2); D might be TRBD1 (5 bases). Germline CDR1 is LGHDT and CDR2 is YNNKEL (reference sequence). This CDR3 is built from 18 residues. The V gene lost 0 bases and the J gene lost 0 bases, with 14 bases spanning the gap. The CDR3, as DNA: TGTGCCAGCAGCCAAGAGGCTGGACACATCGCGAACACCGGGGAGCTGTTTTTT. It specifies CASSQEAGHIANTGELFF.

This chain connects TRBV10-2 to TRBJ2-5; TRBD2 matches at 9 bases. The CDR3 has 14 residues. V gave up 2 bases and J gave up 10 bases; unmatched junction bases: 8. Germline CDR1 WSHSY, CDR2 SAAADI. DNA for the CDR3: TGCGCCAGCAGTGAGGGTCCTAGCGGGGTGAGCCAGTACTTC. Its translation is CASSEGPSGVSQYF.

V gene TRBV6-6 combines with J gene TRBJ2-3, with a weak D call TRBD1 (6 bases). CDR1 is MNHNY and CDR2 is SVGAGI in the germline V gene (reference sequence). CDR3 length equals 15 residues. With 0 bases removed from V and 6 bases from J, the gap between germline ends came to 13 bases. CDR3 protein: CASSYSKQGTDTQYF. Here the CDR3 DNA reads TGTGCCAGCAGTTACTCGAAACAGGGAACGGATACGCAGTATTTT.

Only one count was recorded for this clone. The chain employs TRBV21-1 and TRBJ2-3; the table's D gene call, TRBD1, was not cross checked with the DNA. TRBV21-1 is listed as a pseudogene. This CDR3 contains 15 residues. The CDR3 spells CASSKIRQSTDTQYF. The CDR3 coding sequence is TGTGCCAGCAGCAAAATCCGACAGAGCACAGATACGCAGTATTTT.

This clone was detected only once. The chain recombines TRBV5-1 with TRBJ1-2; 8 bases map to TRBD1. CDR3 length equals 19 residues. Germline loops: CDR1 SGHRS, CDR2 YFSETQ. Unmatched junction bases numbered 16, after V lost 0 bases and J lost 3 bases. CDR3 sequence (DNA): TGCGCCAGCAGCTTGGCCGTGGGGCAGGGGGCAGGGGCTGACTATGGCTACACCTTC. Its protein is CASSLAVGQGAGADYGYTF. The full variable domain, rest sourced from reference TRBV5-1 and TRBJ1-2, is KAGVTQTPRYLIKTRGQQVTLSCSPISGHRSVSWYQQTPGQGLQFLFEYFSETQRNKGNFPGRFSGRQFSNSRSEMNVSTLELGDSALYLCASSLAVGQGAGADYGYTFGSGTRLTVV.

Written as DNA, the CDR3 is TGTGCCAGCAGTCCAGGGAATAGGAACACTGAAGCTTTCTTT. Its translation is CASSPGNRNTEAFF. V and J are TRBV27 and TRBJ1-1; possibly TRBD1 for D (5 bases). Germline values: CDR1 MNHEY, CDR2 SMNVEV (reference sequence). CDR3 size: 14 residues. With 5 bases removed from V and 1 base from J, the gap between germline ends came to 11 bases.

The chain joins TRBV11-2 to TRBJ2-2; no reliable D call. CDR3 length equals 13 residues. The ends were cut back, 5 bases at V and 3 bases at J, with 7 bases in the middle. The germline gives CDR1 SGHAT, CDR2 FQNNGV. In nucleotides, the CDR3 is TGTGCCAGCAGCCCAACTTACACCGGGGAGCTGTTTTTT. This codes for CASSPTYTGELFF.

The chain carries TRBV5-1 and TRBJ2-5, with 11 bases matching TRBD1. J lost 2 bases, V lost 4 bases, and 4 bases had no gene match. Germline loops: CDR1 SGHRS, CDR2 YFSETQ. The CDR3 is 15 residues long. CDR3 nucleotide sequence: TGCGCCAGCAGCACCGGGACAGGGGGACAAGAGACCCAGTACTTC. It encodes CASSTGTGGQETQYF.

This clone turned up a few times. V and J are TRBV10-3 and TRBJ1-2; maybe TRBD1 (6 bases). The CDR3 totals 14 residues. V lost 0 bases and J lost 7, with 12 bases in between. Germline V gene sequence: CDR1 ENHRY, CDR2 SYGVKD. The CDR3 DNA follows: TGTGCCATCAGTGAGTCGGGGCAGGGGCTTGGCTACACCTTC. Encoded protein: CAISESGQGLGYTF.

V usage is TRBV10-1 and J usage is TRBJ1-3; a weak D match, TRBD1 (6 bases). The CDR3 sequence is 13 residues long. The V gene lost 6 bases and the J gene lost 4 bases, with 10 bases spanning the gap. Per germline, CDR1 WNHNN and CDR2 SYGVQD (reference sequence). CDR3: CASRQGPGNTIYF. The CDR3 DNA reads TGCGCCAGCAGACAGGGACCGGGAAACACCATATATTTT.

The chain links TRBV2 to TRBJ2-7; a weak D match, TRBD1 (5 bases). CDR1 and CDR2 (germline): SNHLY, FYNNEI. The CDR3 is 12 amino acids. V lost 3 bases and J lost 3, with 6 bases in between. The CDR3 DNA reads as TGTGCCAGCAGTGAGCAGGGCTACGAGCAGTACGTC. This gives the protein CASSEQGYEQYV.

The chain employs TRBV11-2 and TRBJ1-5; TRBD1 is a possible D gene (5 bases). This CDR3 is 13 amino acids long. In germline, CDR1 is SGHAT, CDR2 FQNNGV. The V and J ends lost 0 bases and 7 bases respectively, with 7 bases between them. This CDR3 reads CASSLDREQPQHF. The CDR3 bases are TGTGCCAGCAGCTTAGACAGGGAACAGCCCCAGCATTTT.

V and J are TRBV19 and TRBJ2-1; 9 nucleotides match TRBD1. CDR3 length: 15 residues. V was clipped by 5 bases and J by 4 bases; unmatched bases: 6. Per the germline V gene, CDR1 is LNHDA and CDR2 is SQIVND (reference sequence). CDR3 protein: CASSADRGSYNEQFF. CDR3 sequence (DNA): TGTGCCAGTAGTGCAGACAGGGGGTCTTACAATGAGCAGTTCTTC.

The gene calls are TRBV27 and TRBJ2-7; 9 nucleotides align to TRBD1. Per the germline V gene, CDR1 is MNHEY and CDR2 is SMNVEV (reference sequence). The CDR3 is 12 amino acids. The ends lost 5 bases at V and 13 bases at J; junction bases unmatched: 9. CDR3 protein: CASSTSGTGLYV. The CDR3 DNA follows: TGTGCCAGCAGTACCTCCGGGACAGGGCTTTACGTC.

The chain is built from TRBV5-4 and TRBJ2-3, with D possibly being TRBD1 (5 bases). This CDR3 spans 15 amino acids. Trimming removed 0 bases from V and 3 bases from J, with 11 bases in between. Germline CDR1 SGHNT, CDR2 YYREEE (reference sequence). CDR3: CASSLGGAGTDTQYF. The CDR3 DNA reads as TGTGCCAGCAGCTTGGGTGGGGCCGGTACAGATACGCAGTATTTT.

The chain is built from TRBV28 and TRBJ1-1; no clear D gene. In germline, CDR1 is MDHEN, CDR2 SYDVKM. The V end lost 1 base, the J end lost 1 base, and 7 bases lay between the germline ends. This CDR3 is 14 amino acids long. CDR3 protein: CASSLLAGNTEAFF. CDR3 DNA: TGTGCCAGCAGTTTATTAGCGGGGAACACTGAAGCTTTCTTT.

J is TRBJ2-3 and V is TRBV15, with 10 nucleotides matching TRBD1. V was pared by 2 bases and J by 4 bases, with 6 bases of the junction left unmatched. The CDR3 runs to 16 residues. In germline, CDR1 is LNHNV, CDR2 YYDKDF (reference sequence). CDR3 sequence: CATSRRQGALSDTQYF. The CDR3 DNA sequence: TGTGCCACCAGCAGAAGACAGGGGGCGTTATCAGATACGCAGTATTTT.

V and J are TRBV5-1 and TRBJ1-6, with a weak D call TRBD1 (6 bases). The V and J ends lost 4 bases and 7 bases respectively, with 21 bases between them. Germline CDR1 SGHRS, CDR2 YFSETQ. This CDR3 is built from 17 residues. Written as DNA, the CDR3 is TGCGCCAGCAGCGCAGACAGGAGGCTTGCCAAAAATTCACCCCTCCACTTT. Its translation: CASSADRRLAKNSPLHF.

The chain recombines TRBV21-1 with TRBJ2-3; the table's D call of TRBD2 was not tested on the DNA. TRBV21-1 is a listed pseudogene. The CDR3 is 18 residues long. The CDR3 region has the DNA TGTGCCAGCACCCCAAAAAAGACTAGCGCGAGGGTCACAGATACGCAGTATTTT. It is translated as CASTPKKTSARVTDTQYF.

This clone occurred once. This chain connects TRBV28 to TRBJ1-5; D may be TRBD1 (6 bases). Germline CDR1 MDHEN, CDR2 SYDVKM. V was clipped by 5 bases and J by 2 bases, with 10 bases between them. The CDR3 covers 14 residues. CDR3 amino acids: CASSGGKGNQPQHF. The CDR3 bases are TGTGCCAGCAGTGGGGGCAAGGGCAATCAGCCCCAGCATTTT.

The V and J genes are TRBV11-2 and TRBJ2-3, with D maybe TRBD1 (6 bases). Germline CDR1 is SGHAT and CDR2 is FQNNGV. The CDR3 spans 17 residues. Trimming took off 1 base at V and 2 bases at J, with 16 bases between the two ends. The CDR3 spells CASSLGQARGITDTQYF. As DNA, the CDR3 is TGTGCCAGCAGCTTAGGACAGGCTAGGGGGATCACAGATACGCAGTATTTT.

The gene calls are TRBV2 and TRBJ1-5; 7 nucleotides line up with TRBD1. CDR1 is SNHLY and CDR2 is FYNNEI in the germline V gene. This CDR3 has 18 residues. The ends lost 2 bases at V and 3 bases at J; junction bases unmatched: 13. CDR3 amino acids: CASSEQRDSRGTNQPQHF. Here the CDR3 DNA reads TGTGCCAGCAGTGAACAAAGGGACAGCCGAGGAACCAATCAGCCCCAGCATTTT.

This sequence joins TRBV19 and TRBJ1-6, with TRBD1 identical over 7 bases. The germline CDR1 and CDR2 sequences are LNHDA and SQIVND (reference sequence). The CDR3 runs to 13 residues. The junction had 2 bases not matched to a gene; V was cut back by 6 bases and J by 6 bases. The CDR3 region is CASRTGINSPLHF. The DNA of the CDR3 is TGTGCCAGTAGGACAGGGATTAATTCACCCCTCCACTTT.

This clone was found once. This chain connects TRBV24-1 to TRBJ2-1; 8 nucleotides agree with TRBD1. This CDR3 comprises 15 residues. The germline V gene encodes CDR1 KGHDR and CDR2 SFDVKD. Unmatched junction bases numbered 8, after V lost 4 bases and J lost 7 bases. The CDR3 protein is CATSEPGQGLNEQFF. CDR3 nucleotides: TGTGCCACCAGTGAGCCCGGACAGGGTCTTAATGAGCAGTTCTTC.

The V call is TRBV27, the J call TRBJ1-4; D is unclear. CDR1 is MNHEY, CDR2 SMNVEV, per germline (reference sequence). The V and J ends lost 0 bases and 8 bases respectively, with 7 bases between them. The CDR3 consists of 13 residues. The CDR3 region has the DNA TGTGCCAGCAGTTTATCTCAGTGGGAAAAACTGTTTTTT. Translated: CASSLSQWEKLFF.

The V and J genes are TRBV3-1 (or the pseudogene TRBV3-2) and TRBJ2-5, with D uncertain. The CDR3 is 15 amino acids. Trimming cost V 4 bases and J 4 bases, with 16 bases left between them. Germline CDR1 reads LGHDT; CDR2 reads YNNKEL (reference sequence). The CDR3 DNA reads TGTGCCAGCAGCCCCCTAGGTGGGTCATCAGAGACCCAGTACTTC. This gives the protein CASSPLGGSSETQYF.

The rearrangement links TRBV1 to TRBJ2-1; the table gives TRBD2 as D, unverified against the DNA. TRBV1 is a pseudogene. The CDR3 is 12 residues long. The CDR3 reads CTSSHSGHEQFF. As DNA, the CDR3 is TGCACCAGCAGCCACAGCGGCCATGAGCAGTTCTTC.

V is TRBV6-5 and J is TRBJ2-7; TRBD1 agrees at 8 bases. Germline trimming cut 7 bases from V and 1 base from J; bases unmatched to any gene: 6. Germline CDR1 and CDR2: MNHEY and SVGAGI. The CDR3 is 14 amino acids. The CDR3 sequence: CASTLGQESYEQYV. For the CDR3, the DNA is TGTGCCAGCACTTTGGGACAGGAGTCCTACGAGCAGTACGTC.

The chain couples TRBV28 to TRBJ2-1, with D perhaps TRBD2 (6 bases). Trimming stripped 6 bases from V and 8 bases from J, with 23 bases between. Germline V lookup: CDR1 MDHEN, CDR2 SYDVKM. The CDR3 is made up of 16 amino acids. DNA of the CDR3: TGTGCCAGCAGCTCACGAGCGCGGGGTCACTCCGATGAGCAGTTCTTC. Translated: CASSSRARGHSDEQFF.

The chain employs TRBV19 and TRBJ2-1, with TRBD1 matching 7 bases. Germline CDR1 is LNHDA and CDR2 is SQIVND (reference sequence). The CDR3 has 15 residues. V lost 4 bases, J lost 6 bases, and 9 bases stayed unmatched. In DNA form, the CDR3 reads TGTGCCAGTAGTAGCCGGGACAGAGGGGTCAATGAGCAGTTCTTC. Its translation is CASSSRDRGVNEQFF.